This entry is about one T cell receptor beta chain. Antigen: not known. Autoimmune disease history or systemic immunosuppression excluded patients. This record belongs to a study of OX40 agonist ivuxolimab in advanced cancers. Whole-study context: Given to patients was ivuxolimab, an agonistic anti-OX40 (CD134) antibody.

Study-level points and caveats: It was not determined which antigens were specifically recognized by the peripheral T cells that had undergone clonal expansion.

Produced via immunoSEQ multiplex PCR; TCRdb's table is partial and in-frame only. The data hold approximately 89,000 clones, with around nine tenths observed a single time. The CDR3 loop spans 15 amino acids. CDR1 and CDR2 from the germline V gene are SNHLY and FYNNEI. The ends were cut back, 4 bases at V and 0 bases at J, with 9 bases in the middle. The receptor comes from an adult with an advanced solid tumor such as melanoma, head and neck, liver or kidney cancer. The V and J genes are TRBV2 and TRBJ1-4, with D unclear. The source material was CD4+ or CD8+ T cells sorted from blood, sampled in a trial of the OX40 agonist ivuxolimab. CDR3 DNA: TGTGCCAGCAGTGCCGCAGGTGCAACTAATGAAAAACTGTTTTTT. This sequence encodes CASSAAGATNEKLFF.